This is a list of T cell receptor beta chains from one sample in a study of CD8+ T cells in alopecia areata. Sequencing was performed with immunoSEQ multiplex PCR; in TCRdb, only in-frame clones are kept and a portion is missing. The sample contains about 130,000 clones, 45% to 65% of which appear only once. The sequenced sample was CD8+ T cells sorted from blood, obtained at week 4, from a patient treated with tofacitinib. All receptors come from a human donor with alopecia areata. Each CDR3 is given with its conserved first and last residue. D genes are given only for firm matches. Only some rows state a clone size, as once, few, many or a class for expanded clones.

cdr3_length: 15
v_call: TRBV6-1
d_call: -
j_call: TRBJ2-2
clone_size: few
cdr3_nt: TGTGCCAGCACTCAGGTGGTGGTGGTCTCCGGGGAGCTGTTTTTT
cdr3_aa: CASTQVVVVSGELFF

cdr3_length: 13
v_call: TRBV30
d_call: -
j_call: TRBJ1-2
clone_size: -
cdr3_nt: TGTGCCTGGAGTTACGGCGCTAACTATGGCTACACCTTC
cdr3_aa: CAWSYGANYGYTF

cdr3_length: 14
v_call: TRBV4-1
d_call: -
j_call: TRBJ2-7
clone_size: -
cdr3_nt: TGCGCCAGCAGCCATCCCGGACTTTCCTACGAGCAGTACTTC
cdr3_aa: CASSHPGLSYEQYF

cdr3_length: 14
v_call: TRBV29-1
d_call: -
j_call: TRBJ2-7
clone_size: few
cdr3_nt: TGCAGCGTTGAAGAACTGGCAGGGGCCTACGAGCAGTACTTC
cdr3_aa: CSVEELAGAYEQYF

cdr3_length: 12
v_call: TRBV5-6
d_call: -
j_call: TRBJ2-7
clone_size: few
cdr3_nt: TGTGCCAGCAGTCTGCTGAGCTACGAGCAGTACTTC
cdr3_aa: CASSLLSYEQYF

cdr3_length: 16
v_call: TRBV29-1
d_call: TRBD1
j_call: TRBJ2-1
clone_size: -
cdr3_nt: TGCAGCGTCCCACGACAGGGCTGGAGCTCCTACAATGAGCAGTTCTTC
cdr3_aa: CSVPRQGWSSYNEQFF

cdr3_length: 13
v_call: TRBV5-1
d_call: -
j_call: TRBJ2-1
clone_size: -
cdr3_nt: TGCGCCAGCAGCTTCAGCGGAGGGGGTGAGCAGTTCTTC
cdr3_aa: CASSFSGGGEQFF

cdr3_length: 13
v_call: TRBV5-6
d_call: -
j_call: TRBJ2-7
clone_size: -
cdr3_nt: TGTGCCAGCAGCTTGGAGGGGAAGGACGAGCAGTACTTC
cdr3_aa: CASSLEGKDEQYF

cdr3_length: 13
v_call: TRBV7-2
d_call: -
j_call: TRBJ2-7
clone_size: -
cdr3_nt: TGTGCCAGCAGCTTACAGGATACGAGGGAGCAGTACTTC
cdr3_aa: CASSLQDTREQYF

cdr3_length: 17
v_call: TRBV2
d_call: TRBD2
j_call: TRBJ2-1
clone_size: -
cdr3_nt: TGTGCCAGCTTTCGGGCTAGCGGGGGCCATTCCTACAATGAGCAGTTCTTC
cdr3_aa: CASFRASGGHSYNEQFF

cdr3_length: 15
v_call: TRBV7-9
d_call: TRBD1
j_call: TRBJ2-7
clone_size: -
cdr3_nt: TGTGCCAGCAGCCCAGACAGGGGCCCATGGGGCGAGCAGTACTTC
cdr3_aa: CASSPDRGPWGEQYF

cdr3_length: 15
v_call: TRBV30
d_call: TRBD1
j_call: TRBJ2-1
clone_size: few
cdr3_nt: TGTGCCTGGACACAGGGGATAGTCTCCTACAATGAGCAGTTCTTC
cdr3_aa: CAWTQGIVSYNEQFF

cdr3_length: 13
v_call: TRBV30
d_call: -
j_call: TRBJ2-7
clone_size: -
cdr3_nt: TGTGCCTGGAGTCCGCGAAGGGGCTACGAGCAGTACTTC
cdr3_aa: CAWSPRRGYEQYF

cdr3_length: 16
v_call: TRBV30
d_call: -
j_call: TRBJ2-7
clone_size: once
cdr3_nt: TGTGCCTGGAGTGTTTTGAGAGGGATGGGGACCTACGAGCAGTACTTC
cdr3_aa: CAWSVLRGMGTYEQYF

cdr3_length: 13
v_call: TRBV4-2
d_call: -
j_call: TRBJ2-5
clone_size: -
cdr3_nt: TGTGCCAGCAGCCCGCACAGGGAAGAGACCCAGTACTTC
cdr3_aa: CASSPHREETQYF

cdr3_length: 13
v_call: TRBV2
d_call: TRBD1
j_call: TRBJ1-2
clone_size: -
cdr3_nt: TGTGCCAGGGGGACAGGGAGCGGCTATGGCTACACCTTC
cdr3_aa: CARGTGSGYGYTF

cdr3_length: 15
v_call: TRBV4-1
d_call: -
j_call: TRBJ2-1
clone_size: -
cdr3_nt: TGCGCCAGCAGCCAATACAGGGACGCCTACAATGAGCAGTTCTTC
cdr3_aa: CASSQYRDAYNEQFF

cdr3_length: 14
v_call: TRBV9
d_call: TRBD1
j_call: TRBJ1-1
clone_size: -
cdr3_nt: TGTGCCAGCAGCACTCCGGGACAGGGGACTGAAGCTTTCTTT
cdr3_aa: CASSTPGQGTEAFF

cdr3_length: 12
v_call: TRBV4-1
d_call: -
j_call: TRBJ2-7
clone_size: -
cdr3_nt: TGCGCCAGCAGCCAAGTGACAGGCGAGCAGTACTTC
cdr3_aa: CASSQVTGEQYF

cdr3_length: 12
v_call: TRBV27
d_call: -
j_call: TRBJ2-3
clone_size: -
cdr3_nt: TGTGCCAGCAGCCTGGGCGCAGGGGCGCAGTATTTT
cdr3_aa: CASSLGAGAQYF

cdr3_length: 14
v_call: TRBV19
d_call: -
j_call: TRBJ2-7
clone_size: few
cdr3_nt: TGTGCCAGCTCCAACAGGGTCCGCCACTACGAGCAGTACTTC
cdr3_aa: CASSNRVRHYEQYF

cdr3_length: 14
v_call: TRBV13
d_call: -
j_call: TRBJ2-3
clone_size: -
cdr3_nt: TGTGCCAGCAGCTTAGGGAGGCGCACAGATACGCAGTATTTT
cdr3_aa: CASSLGRRTDTQYF

cdr3_length: 12
v_call: TRBV7-9
d_call: -
j_call: TRBJ1-1
clone_size: few
cdr3_nt: TGTGCCAGCAGCCAATGGGGGACTGAAGCTTTCTTT
cdr3_aa: CASSQWGTEAFF

cdr3_length: 15
v_call: TRBV4-1
d_call: TRBD2
j_call: TRBJ2-5
clone_size: few
cdr3_nt: TGCGCCAGCAGCCACCGACTAGCGGACCAAGAGACCCAGTACTTC
cdr3_aa: CASSHRLADQETQYF

cdr3_length: 12
v_call: TRBV7-8
d_call: -
j_call: TRBJ2-5
clone_size: -
cdr3_nt: TGTGCCAGCAGCGCAAACCGGGAGACCCAGTACTTC
cdr3_aa: CASSANRETQYF

cdr3_length: 17
v_call: TRBV13
d_call: TRBD1
j_call: TRBJ2-3
clone_size: -
cdr3_nt: TGTGCCAGCAGCCAATCCCCTCAGGGGGTAGGCACAGATACGCAGTATTTT
cdr3_aa: CASSQSPQGVGTDTQYF

cdr3_length: 15
v_call: TRBV6-6
d_call: -
j_call: TRBJ2-5
clone_size: once
cdr3_nt: TGTGCCAGCAGTTACTCGAATTCGGGGAAAGAGACCCAGTACTTC
cdr3_aa: CASSYSNSGKETQYF

cdr3_length: 15
v_call: TRBV27
d_call: TRBD2
j_call: TRBJ2-7
clone_size: -
cdr3_nt: TGTGCCAGCAGTTGGGGCGGGGGGGCCACCTACGAGCAGTACTTC
cdr3_aa: CASSWGGGATYEQYF

cdr3_length: 18
v_call: TRBV19
d_call: TRBD1
j_call: TRBJ1-5
clone_size: -
cdr3_nt: TGTGCCAGTAGTAACCGACAGGGTGTCATGGCAAGCAATCAGCCCCAGCATTTT
cdr3_aa: CASSNRQGVMASNQPQHF

cdr3_length: 13
v_call: TRBV30
d_call: -
j_call: TRBJ1-1
clone_size: -
cdr3_nt: TGTGCCTGGAGTTGGGGGGCCGGCACTGAAGCTTTCTTT
cdr3_aa: CAWSWGAGTEAFF

cdr3_length: 14
v_call: TRBV13
d_call: -
j_call: TRBJ1-2
clone_size: -
cdr3_nt: TGTGCCAGCAGCTCCGGACGGGATAACTATGGCTACACCTTC
cdr3_aa: CASSSGRDNYGYTF

cdr3_length: 16
v_call: TRBV11-2
d_call: -
j_call: TRBJ2-1
clone_size: -
cdr3_nt: TGTGCCAGCAGCTTCCTCGTAAGAGGACCCTACAATGAGCAGTTCTTC
cdr3_aa: CASSFLVRGPYNEQFF

cdr3_length: 14
v_call: TRBV15
d_call: -
j_call: TRBJ1-1
clone_size: -
cdr3_nt: TGTGCCACCAGCCTCAGCGAGGGCGGCACTGAAGCTTTCTTT
cdr3_aa: CATSLSEGGTEAFF

cdr3_length: 16
v_call: TRBV27
d_call: -
j_call: TRBJ2-7
clone_size: -
cdr3_nt: TGTGCCAGCAGTTCGTCCCGTGGTGAGACGGTCTACGAGCAGTACTTC
cdr3_aa: CASSSSRGETVYEQYF

cdr3_length: 14
v_call: TRBV10-3
d_call: -
j_call: TRBJ2-2
clone_size: few
cdr3_nt: TGTGCCATCAGTACAAACATGAACACCGGGGAGCTGTTTTTT
cdr3_aa: CAISTNMNTGELFF

cdr3_length: 13
v_call: TRBV5-6
d_call: -
j_call: TRBJ1-3
clone_size: -
cdr3_nt: TGTGCCAGCAGCCAATCAGGGGGAAACACCATATATTTT
cdr3_aa: CASSQSGGNTIYF

cdr3_length: 15
v_call: TRBV7-2
d_call: TRBD2
j_call: TRBJ2-6
clone_size: -
cdr3_nt: TGTGCCAGCAGCCCCCGGGGGGCTGGGGCCAACGTCCTGACTTTC
cdr3_aa: CASSPRGAGANVLTF

cdr3_length: 14
v_call: TRBV29-1
d_call: -
j_call: TRBJ2-5
clone_size: -
cdr3_nt: TGCAGCGTTGATCTGGGCCAGAGCCAAGAGACCCAGTACTTC
cdr3_aa: CSVDLGQSQETQYF

cdr3_length: 15
v_call: TRBV14
d_call: TRBD1
j_call: TRBJ2-3
clone_size: few
cdr3_nt: TGTGCCAGCAGCCAAGAGGAACAGGGGGCAGATACGCAGTATTTT
cdr3_aa: CASSQEEQGADTQYF

cdr3_length: 15
v_call: TRBV4-2
d_call: TRBD1
j_call: TRBJ2-7
clone_size: -
cdr3_nt: TGTGCCAGCAGCCAAGTAGGGACAGGGCCGTACGAGCAGTACTTC
cdr3_aa: CASSQVGTGPYEQYF

cdr3_length: 12
v_call: TRBV30
d_call: -
j_call: TRBJ1-6
clone_size: few
cdr3_nt: TGTGCCTGGAACCCTGCGGGCGGCCCCCTCCACTTT
cdr3_aa: CAWNPAGGPLHF

cdr3_length: 13
v_call: TRBV4-1
d_call: -
j_call: TRBJ2-3
clone_size: -
cdr3_nt: TGCGCCAGCAGCCCCCACCGTACAGATACGCAGTATTTT
cdr3_aa: CASSPHRTDTQYF

cdr3_length: 17
v_call: TRBV5-7
d_call: TRBD1
j_call: TRBJ1-5
clone_size: -
cdr3_nt: TGTGCCAGCAGCTGCGGAAAAAGGACAGGGCTCGGAAAGCCCCAGCATTTT
cdr3_aa: CASSCGKRTGLGKPQHF

cdr3_length: 14
v_call: TRBV2
d_call: TRBD1
j_call: TRBJ2-7
clone_size: -
cdr3_nt: TGTGCCAGCATTGACTGGGACAGGGCGTACGAGCAGTACTTC
cdr3_aa: CASIDWDRAYEQYF

cdr3_length: 19
v_call: TRBV13
d_call: TRBD1
j_call: TRBJ2-1
clone_size: -
cdr3_nt: TGTGCCAGCAGCACTCAACTCGGAAATGGGGGACAGGGGGCCCCTGAACAGTTCTTC
cdr3_aa: CASSTQLGNGGQGAPEQFF

cdr3_length: 11
v_call: TRBV20-1
d_call: -
j_call: TRBJ2-5
clone_size: few
cdr3_nt: TGCAGTGCTAGGCCACTTGAGACCCAGTACTTC
cdr3_aa: CSARPLETQYF

cdr3_length: 14
v_call: TRBV6-6
d_call: -
j_call: TRBJ2-1
clone_size: few
cdr3_nt: TGTGCCAGCATGGGTTATAGGTCCACATATGAGCAGTTCTTC
cdr3_aa: CASMGYRSTYEQFF

cdr3_length: 11
v_call: TRBV7-9
d_call: -
j_call: TRBJ1-5
clone_size: -
cdr3_nt: TGTGCCAGCCAGGGGCGACAGCCCCAGCATTTT
cdr3_aa: CASQGRQPQHF

cdr3_length: 16
v_call: TRBV27
d_call: -
j_call: TRBJ2-5
clone_size: few
cdr3_nt: TGTGCCAGCAGTGCGGCCCCATCAGGGTACCAAGAGACCCAGTACTTC
cdr3_aa: CASSAAPSGYQETQYF

cdr3_length: 13
v_call: TRBV2
d_call: -
j_call: TRBJ1-5
clone_size: -
cdr3_nt: TGTGCCGGATGGGACGGGGGCAATCAGCCCCAGCATTTT
cdr3_aa: CAGWDGGNQPQHF

cdr3_length: 13
v_call: TRBV4-1
d_call: -
j_call: TRBJ2-7
clone_size: few
cdr3_nt: TGCGCCAGCAGCCCGGGGGACTCCTACGAGCAGTACTTC
cdr3_aa: CASSPGDSYEQYF

cdr3_length: 15
v_call: TRBV4-2
d_call: TRBD2
j_call: TRBJ2-5
clone_size: -
cdr3_nt: TGTGCCAGCAGCCAGGGACTAGAGATCGGAGAGACCCAGTACTTC
cdr3_aa: CASSQGLEIGETQYF

cdr3_length: 16
v_call: TRBV18
d_call: TRBD2
j_call: TRBJ2-5
clone_size: -
cdr3_nt: TGTGCCAGCTCACCCGAGAGCGGGACGGCCCAAGAGACCCAGTACTTC
cdr3_aa: CASSPESGTAQETQYF

cdr3_length: 15
v_call: TRBV7-9
d_call: -
j_call: TRBJ2-5
clone_size: -
cdr3_nt: TGTGCCAGCAGCTTTATAGCGGAGCATAGGGAGACCCAGTACTTC
cdr3_aa: CASSFIAEHRETQYF

cdr3_length: 14
v_call: TRBV7-3
d_call: -
j_call: TRBJ2-1
clone_size: -
cdr3_nt: TGTGCCAGCAGCTTAGAGCGGAATCACAATGAGCAGTTCTTC
cdr3_aa: CASSLERNHNEQFF